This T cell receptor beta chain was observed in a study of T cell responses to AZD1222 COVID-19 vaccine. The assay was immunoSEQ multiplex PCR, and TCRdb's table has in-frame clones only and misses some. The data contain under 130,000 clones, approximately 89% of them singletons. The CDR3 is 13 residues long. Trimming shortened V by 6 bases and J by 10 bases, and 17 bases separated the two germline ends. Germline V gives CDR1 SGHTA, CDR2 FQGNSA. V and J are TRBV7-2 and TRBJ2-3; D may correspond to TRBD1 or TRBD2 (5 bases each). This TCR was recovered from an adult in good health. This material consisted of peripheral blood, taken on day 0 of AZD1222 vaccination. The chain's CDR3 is CASRDTGAPPQYF. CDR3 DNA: TGTGCCAGCAGGGACACCGGGGCTCCCCCGCAGTATTTT.